The 27 T cell receptor beta chains below all came from one sample that was sequenced in a study of blood T cell repertoires in COVID-19. The protocol was immunoSEQ multiplex PCR, while the TCRdb copy is restricted to in-frame clones and leaves out a portion. The sample has around 85,000 clones; 90% are singletons. Sequencing was done on a sample of peripheral blood. The receptors derive from a woman aged 80 or older with active or convalescent COVID-19.

V is TRBV7-8 and J is TRBJ2-3; 11 nucleotides align to TRBD2. After removal of 2 bases from V and 3 bases from J, the junction contained 7 bases not matched to a gene. This CDR3 is 17 amino acids long. Germline V CDR1 and CDR2: SGHVS, FQNEAQ. CDR3 amino acids: CASSLLPRTSGTDTQYF. The CDR3 DNA reads as TGTGCCAGCAGCTTATTACCGAGGACTAGCGGGACAGATACGCAGTATTTT.

As regards this clone: One end of the junction fails to match germline, which may point to a read error. This chain uses TRBV7-2 with TRBJ1-2; TRBD1 agrees at 7 bases. In germline, CDR1 is SGHTA, CDR2 FQGNSA. The CDR3 totals 13 residues. The CDR3 nucleotides read TGTGCCAGCAGCTTAGTTATAACAGGGGAAGCGTCCTTC. Translating gives CASSLVITGEASF.

The rearrangement links TRBV6-5 to TRBJ2-2; D might be TRBD2 (5 bases). CDR3 size: 13 residues. Per germline, CDR1 MNHEY and CDR2 SVGAGI. Trimming took off 11 bases at V and 1 base at J, with 11 bases between the two ends. The CDR3 reads CAGLTVNTGELFF. CDR3 in DNA: TGTGCCGGACTGACGGTGAACACCGGGGAGCTGTTTTTT.

The chain couples TRBV28 to TRBJ2-2; possibly TRBD2 for D (6 bases). Germline V gene lookup returns CDR1 MDHEN and CDR2 SYDVKM. With 3 bases removed from V and 2 bases from J, the gap between germline ends came to 16 bases. The CDR3 contains 17 residues. The DNA for the CDR3 is TGTGCCAGCAGTTTGAACAGGAGGGAAACCAACACCGGGGAGCTGTTTTTT. Its protein product is CASSLNRRETNTGELFF.

The chain couples TRBV29-1 to TRBJ2-1, with TRBD2 as a possible D gene (6 bases). This CDR3 is 11 amino acids long. From germline, CDR1 is SQVTM and CDR2 ANQGSEA. CDR3 sequence: CTTWGDNEQFF. CDR3 nucleotides: TGCACCACTTGGGGGGACAATGAGCAGTTCTTC.

V usage is TRBV6-5 and J usage is TRBJ1-2; D gene ambiguous. V dropped 11 bases and J dropped 0 bases, with 10 bases sitting between them. CDR3 length: 12 residues. The germline gives CDR1 MNHEY, CDR2 SVGAGI. The CDR3 sequence is CAAKTSNYGYTF. The CDR3 DNA reads TGTGCCGCCAAAACATCTAACTATGGCTACACCTTC.

The gene calls are TRBV5-5 and TRBJ1-1; D call uncertain. V lost 1 base and J lost 0, with 7 bases in between. The CDR3 loop spans 14 amino acids. Germline CDR1 SGHKS, CDR2 YYEKEE (reference sequence). CDR3 nucleotides: TGTGCCAGCAGCTTGATAATAGTGAACACTGAAGCTTTCTTT. Translation gives CASSLIIVNTEAFF.

This chain links TRBV5-1 with TRBJ2-1, with TRBD1 matching over 12 bases. The V gene end was trimmed by 4 bases and the J gene end by 9 bases; junction bases not matched to a gene: 11. Germline CDR1 is SGHRS and CDR2 is YFSETQ. The CDR3 runs to 16 residues. CDR3 nucleotides: TGCGCCAGCAGCATAATACCGGGACAGGGGGCAGGTGAGCAGTTCTTC. Its translation: CASSIIPGQGAGEQFF.

This clone was recorded once. The chain carries TRBV11-3 and TRBJ2-3; the D gene is possibly TRBD1 (5 bases). V was clipped by 1 base and J by 0 bases, with 11 bases between them. Germline CDR1 reads SGHNT; CDR2 reads YENEEA. The CDR3 runs 16 residues. The CDR3 reads CASSLGQFDSTDTQYF. The CDR3 nucleotides are TGTGCCAGCAGCTTAGGACAGTTTGATAGCACAGATACGCAGTATTTT.

The rearrangement joins TRBV9 to TRBJ2-2; 7 positions match TRBD1. This CDR3 contains 14 residues. The V gene's germline CDR1 is SGDLS and CDR2 YYNGEE. The trim removed 3 bases at V and 5 bases at J, leaving 4 bases unmatched. The CDR3 nucleotides read TGTGCCAGCAGCGCAACGACAGGGACCGGGGAGCTGTTTTTT. Its protein product is CASSATTGTGELFF.

The chain links TRBV7-8 to TRBJ2-1; TRBD2 aligns across 7 bases. Germline V lookup: CDR1 SGHVS, CDR2 FQNEAQ. The CDR3 totals 16 residues. The trim removed 5 bases at V and 0 bases at J, leaving 7 bases unmatched. Here the CDR3 DNA reads TGTGCCAGCAGCGCCCTTAGCGGGCGCTCCTACAATGAGCAGTTCTTC. This translates into CASSALSGRSYNEQFF.

V and J are TRBV25-1 and TRBJ1-5; TRBD1 might be the D (6 bases). Per germline, CDR1 MGHDK and CDR2 SYGVNS. Trimming cost V 5 bases and J 7 bases, with 9 bases left between them. The CDR3 runs 12 residues. CDR3: CASSPGDQPQHF. The CDR3 region has the DNA TGTGCCAGCAGTCCAGGGGACCAGCCCCAGCATTTT.

The rearrangement uses TRBV29-1 and TRBJ1-5; D is possibly TRBD1 (6 bases). V lost 4 bases, J lost 3 bases, and 13 bases lay in between. This CDR3 spans 14 amino acids. Germline V gene lookup returns CDR1 SQVTM and CDR2 ANQGSEA. The CDR3 is CSVGQQGTNQPQHF. The CDR3 coding sequence is TGCAGCGTTGGTCAGCAGGGGACCAATCAGCCCCAGCATTTT.

The V gene is TRBV7-2, the J gene TRBJ1-1, with TRBD1 matching over 10 bases. This CDR3 comprises 14 residues. The ends lost 0 bases at V and 8 bases at J; junction bases unmatched: 3. The germline gives CDR1 SGHTA, CDR2 FQGNSA. The CDR3 nucleotides read TGTGCCAGCAGCTTAGCGCGGGACAGGGGAGAAGCTTTCTTT. This translates into CASSLARDRGEAFF.

This clone appeared once. The chain joins TRBV28 to TRBJ1-6; weak D call: TRBD1 (6 bases). The CDR3 spans 16 residues. Germline values: CDR1 MDHEN, CDR2 SYDVKM. V lost 6 bases and J lost 9, with 21 bases in between. The CDR3 DNA reads as TGTGCCAGCAGCCCAGTGCAGGGGCTATGGGGTTCACCCCTCCACTTT. Residues: CASSPVQGLWGSPLHF.

V gene TRBV28 combines with J gene TRBJ2-6; D is unclear. Trimming left V 3 bases short and J 1 base short, with 7 bases between. CDR1 and CDR2 (germline): MDHEN, SYDVKM. The CDR3 is 15 residues long. This chain's CDR3 is CASSLSGSGANVLTF. In nucleotides, the CDR3 is TGTGCCAGCAGTTTGAGTGGTTCTGGGGCCAACGTCCTGACTTTC.

The genes are TRBV6-6 and TRBJ1-4; TRBD1 matches at 7 bases. CDR1 is MNHNY, CDR2 SVGAGI, per germline (reference sequence). Trimming removed 6 bases from V and 0 bases from J; junction bases left unmatched: 10. This CDR3 is 17 amino acids long. The CDR3: CASSRLQGRATNEKLFF. The CDR3 DNA sequence: TGTGCCAGCAGCCGATTACAGGGGCGGGCAACTAATGAAAAACTGTTTTTT.

The chain combines TRBV9 with TRBJ2-1; D is possibly TRBD2 (5 bases). V dropped 0 bases and J dropped 0 bases, with 13 bases sitting between them. This CDR3 region has 17 residues. Germline assignment: CDR1 SGDLS and CDR2 YYNGEE. CDR3 region: CASSVAGSLLSYNEQFF. The CDR3 nucleotides read TGTGCCAGCAGCGTAGCTGGGAGCCTTCTCTCCTACAATGAGCAGTTCTTC.

The chain carries TRBV6-1 and TRBJ2-5; TRBD2 is a possible D gene (6 bases). V lost 3 bases and J lost 3, with 23 bases in between. Germline-derived CDR1 and CDR2 are MNHNS and SASEGT. The CDR3 spans 18 residues. The CDR3 is CASSDPRDSPGTEETQYF. As DNA, the CDR3 is TGTGCCAGCAGTGACCCCCGGGACTCCCCCGGGACCGAAGAGACCCAGTACTTC.

This clone occurred once. The chain couples TRBV18 to TRBJ2-2, with unresolved D. The ends were cut back, 2 bases at V and 4 bases at J, with 14 bases in the middle. The germline CDR1 and CDR2 sequences are KGHSH and LQKENI. The CDR3 loop spans 16 amino acids. CDR3 in DNA: TGTGCCAGCTCACCATCCCTCATGACAACCACCGGGGAGCTGTTTTTT. This sequence encodes CASSPSLMTTTGELFF.

V and J are TRBV5-4 and TRBJ2-2; 7 bases agree with TRBD2. V shed 0 bases, J shed 7 bases, and the junction held 6 bases outside the gene matches. This CDR3 is built from 15 residues. Germline CDR1 and CDR2: SGHNT and YYREEE (reference sequence). Here the CDR3 reads CASSLVGGSGGELFF. The CDR3 DNA reads as TGTGCCAGCAGCTTGGTTGGCGGGAGTGGCGGGGAGCTGTTTTTT.

The chain recombines TRBV5-1 with TRBJ2-3; 12 bases match TRBD2. J was trimmed by 1 base and V by 2 bases; bases with no gene match: 2. Germline-derived CDR1 and CDR2 are SGHRS and YFSETQ. CDR3 size: 16 residues. The CDR3 here is CASSFRLAGGTDTQYF. In DNA, the CDR3 is TGCGCCAGCAGCTTCCGACTAGCGGGAGGCACAGATACGCAGTATTTT.

This clone was picked up a small number of times. The chain recombines TRBV3-1 (or the pseudogene TRBV3-2) with TRBJ1-6; tentatively, D is TRBD1 (6 bases). Trimming removed 1 base from V and 0 bases from J, with 13 bases in between. The CDR3 runs 18 residues. Germline values: CDR1 LGHDT, CDR2 YNNKEL (reference sequence). The CDR3 DNA follows: TGTGCCAGCAGCCAAGGACAGGCCTCGAGCTCCTATAATTCACCCCTCCACTTT. Protein product: CASSQGQASSSYNSPLHF.

V usage is TRBV29-1 and J usage is TRBJ1-3; D is unclear. Trimming removed 8 bases from V and 0 bases from J, with 11 bases in between. Germline loops: CDR1 SQVTM, CDR2 ANQGSEA. The CDR3 is made up of 13 amino acids. DNA for the CDR3: TGCAGCTTCCTAAGCGGCTCTGGAAACACCATATATTTT. This gives the protein CSFLSGSGNTIYF.

This rearrangement joins TRBV3-1 (or the pseudogene TRBV3-2) to TRBJ1-1, with 10 bases that match TRBD1. V shed 4 bases, J shed 3 bases, and the junction held 11 bases outside the gene matches. CDR1 and CDR2 (germline): LGHDT, YNNKEL (reference sequence). The CDR3 runs 17 residues. Here the CDR3 DNA reads TGTGCCAGCAGCCCTACTGGGGACAGGGGTAGGGACACTGAAGCTTTCTTT. Translation gives CASSPTGDRGRDTEAFF.

This clone occurred a few times. The V and J genes are TRBV6-5 and TRBJ1-4, with D perhaps TRBD1 (6 bases). The germline V gene has CDR1 MNHEY and CDR2 SVGAGI. V was cut by 6 bases and J by 4 bases, with 12 bases left in between. There are 14 residues in the CDR3. This CDR3 is CASSPPDSNEKLFF. As DNA, the CDR3 is TGTGCCAGCAGCCCACCGGACAGTAATGAAAAACTGTTTTTT.

This chain connects TRBV6-2 or TRBV6-3 to TRBJ1-3; D is ambiguous. Trimming took off 4 bases at V and 0 bases at J, with 10 bases between the two ends. The CDR3 runs to 15 residues. The germline gives CDR1 MNHEY, CDR2 SVGEGT. The CDR3 protein is CASSFSTGSGNTIYF. The CDR3 DNA is TGTGCCAGCAGTTTCTCGACGGGCTCTGGAAACACCATATATTTT.